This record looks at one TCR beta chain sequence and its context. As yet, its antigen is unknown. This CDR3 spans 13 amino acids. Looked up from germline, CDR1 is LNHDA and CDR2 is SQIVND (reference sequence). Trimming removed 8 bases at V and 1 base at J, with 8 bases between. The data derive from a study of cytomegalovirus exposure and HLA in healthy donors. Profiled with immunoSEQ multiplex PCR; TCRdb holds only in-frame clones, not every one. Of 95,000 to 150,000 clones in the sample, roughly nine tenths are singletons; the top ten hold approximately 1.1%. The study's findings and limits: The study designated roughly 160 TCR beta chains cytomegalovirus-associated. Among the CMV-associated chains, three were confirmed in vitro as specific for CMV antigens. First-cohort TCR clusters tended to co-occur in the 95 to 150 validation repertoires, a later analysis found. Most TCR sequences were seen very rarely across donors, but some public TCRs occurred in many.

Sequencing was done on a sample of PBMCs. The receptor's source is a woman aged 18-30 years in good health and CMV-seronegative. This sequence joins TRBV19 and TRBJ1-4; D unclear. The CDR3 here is CASCVRTNEKLFF. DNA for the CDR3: TGTGCCAGTTGTGTGCGAACTAATGAAAAACTGTTTTTT.